The 15 T cell receptor beta chains reported below all come from one sample, sequenced in a study of CD8 T cells in Susac syndrome. The authors reverse transcribed about 0.5 to 1 ug RNA with random hexamers. TCRdb reprocessed the immunoSEQ multiplex PCR reads with MiXCR, giving one entry per CDR3 protein. There are some 120,000 distinct CDR3 sequences in the sample; around 94% occur only once, and over 0.1% lies in the top ten. The sample consisted of CD4+ T cells from PBMCs. These receptors were collected from a human donor with multiple sclerosis.

The CDR3 coding sequence is TGTGCCAGCGGTCCTACACCGGGCGGGAGGGGCCACAATGAGCAGTTCTTC. Translation: CASGPTPGGRGHNEQFF. The rearrangement uses TRBV27 and TRBJ2-1; 9 bases map to TRBD2. The germline V gene encodes CDR1 MNHEY and CDR2 SMNVEV (reference sequence). The V gene end was trimmed by 8 bases and the J gene end by 5 bases; junction bases not matched to a gene: 16. This CDR3 region has 17 residues.

The chain is built from TRBV3-1 and TRBJ1-1; D not certain. CDR1 LGHDT and CDR2 YNNKEL come from the germline V gene (reference sequence). Deletions cut 5 bases from V and 6 bases from J, with 13 bases between. This CDR3 has 13 residues. This CDR3 is CASSSRTVAEAFF. CDR3 coding DNA: TGTGCCAGCAGCTCCCGGACTGTGGCTGAAGCTTTCTTT.

The rearrangement links TRBV5-4 to TRBJ2-3; D call uncertain. The CDR3 loop spans 13 amino acids. V was shortened by 4 bases and J by 2 bases, with 8 bases between the two germline ends. From germline, CDR1 is SGHNT and CDR2 YYREEE (reference sequence). This chain's CDR3 is CASSPFTTDTQYF. The CDR3 nucleotides read TGTGCCAGCAGCCCTTTTACCACAGATACGCAGTATTTT.

This chain uses TRBV24-1 with TRBJ2-5; D is unresolved. The CDR3 runs 13 residues. Trimming shortened V by 3 bases and J by 6 bases, and 10 bases separated the two germline ends. Germline CDR1 is KGHDR and CDR2 is SFDVKD. Here the CDR3 reads CATSDPPGQTQYF. The CDR3, as DNA: TGTGCCACCAGTGATCCGCCTGGGCAGACCCAGTACTTC.

For the CDR3, the DNA is TGCGCCAGCAGTCTGAGCGGCCAAACCTACAATGAGCAGTTCTTC. Translating it yields CASSLSGQTYNEQFF. The rearrangement links TRBV5-1 to TRBJ2-1; D might be TRBD2 (5 bases). The V gene lost 5 bases and the J gene lost 2 bases, with 14 bases spanning the gap. CDR1 and CDR2 from the germline V gene are SGHRS and YFSETQ. The CDR3 is made up of 15 amino acids.

V is TRBV15 and J is TRBJ2-2, with no clear D. The germline gives CDR1 LNHNV, CDR2 YYDKDF (reference sequence). With 3 bases removed from V and 2 bases from J, the gap between germline ends came to 10 bases. The CDR3 loop spans 15 amino acids. CDR3 DNA sequence: TGTGCCACCAGCAGGGGCAGCTTTAACACCGGGGAGCTGTTTTTT. Encoded protein: CATSRGSFNTGELFF.

The chain has TRBV15 and TRBJ1-2; TRBD1 aligns across 7 bases. From germline, CDR1 is LNHNV and CDR2 YYDKDF (reference sequence). The length of the CDR3 is 15 residues. Trimming at V came to 0 bases and at J to 3 bases, leaving 4 bases not matched to a gene. CDR3 nucleotide sequence: TGTGCCACCAGCAGAGATTGGGACAGAGACTATGGCTACACCTTC. Translation: CATSRDWDRDYGYTF. Full variable domain (missing parts from reference TRBV15 and TRBJ1-2): DAMVIQNPRYQVTQFGKPVTLSCSQTLNHNVMYWYQQKSSQAPKLLFHYYDKDFNNEADTPDNFQSRRPNTSFCFLDIRSPGLGDTAMYLCATSRDWDRDYGYTFGSGTRLTVV.

This chain connects TRBV27 to TRBJ1-1, with TRBD1 as a possible D gene (5 bases). Germline CDR1 is MNHEY and CDR2 is SMNVEV (reference sequence). Trimming took 2 bases from V and 4 from J, leaving 11 bases between them. This CDR3 spans 14 amino acids. DNA of the CDR3: TGTGCCAGCAGTTTAGTTTTGGGGGGCACTGAAGCTTTCTTT. Residues: CASSLVLGGTEAFF.

The chain recombines TRBV2 with TRBJ2-7; possibly TRBD2 for D (5 bases). The germline V gene has CDR1 SNHLY and CDR2 FYNNEI. V lost 3 bases and J lost 3, with 12 bases in between. This CDR3 is 14 amino acids long. CDR3 bases: TGTGCCAGCAGTGATCCGGGGAACGGCTACGAGCAGTACTTC. As protein: CASSDPGNGYEQYF.

This clonotype occurred once. The rearrangement joins TRBV29-1 to TRBJ2-1, with 10 bases lining up with TRBD2. With V trimmed by 5 bases and J by 4 bases, 5 bases remained unmatched. Germline V gene sequence: CDR1 SQVTM, CDR2 ANQGSEA. The CDR3 spans 14 residues. The CDR3: CSVSGLAVYNEQFF. The CDR3 DNA sequence: TGCAGCGTTTCTGGACTAGCGGTATACAATGAGCAGTTCTTC.

The rearrangement links TRBV18 to TRBJ2-7; tentatively, D is TRBD2 (5 bases). CDR3 length: 14 amino acids. Germline CDR1 KGHSH, CDR2 LQKENI. V was trimmed by 5 bases and J by 2 bases, leaving 13 bases between them. CDR3 amino acids: CASSSNGGPYEQYF. In nucleotides, the CDR3 is TGTGCCAGCTCATCTAACGGAGGACCCTACGAGCAGTACTTC.

This clonotype was found once. The rearrangement uses TRBV6-1 and TRBJ1-1, with 8 bases fitting TRBD1. V shed 6 bases and J 1 base; nucleotides not matched to a gene: 10. CDR3 length equals 16 residues. Germline CDR1 is MNHNS and CDR2 is SASEGT. The CDR3 DNA reads as TGTGCCAGCAGACCCGCAGGGACAGGCCGGAACACTGAAGCTTTCTTT. Protein sequence: CASRPAGTGRNTEAFF.

The V and J genes are TRBV6-2 or TRBV6-3 and TRBJ2-2, with D possibly matching TRBD2 (5 bases). The CDR3 loop spans 13 amino acids. From germline, CDR1 is MNHEY and CDR2 SVGEGT. Trimming took off 5 bases at V and 4 bases at J, with 8 bases between the two ends. The CDR3: CASSEAVTGELFF. The DNA for the CDR3 is TGTGCCAGCAGTGAAGCGGTCACCGGGGAGCTGTTTTTT.

The V and J genes are TRBV5-1 and TRBJ2-1, with D possibly TRBD1 on 5 matching bases. Germline-derived CDR1 and CDR2 are SGHRS and YFSETQ. The CDR3 consists of 14 residues. Between the trimmed V and J ends, which lost 2 bases and 8 bases, there was a span of 14 bases. The CDR3 DNA reads TGCGCCAGCAGCTTAACGGGCACAGGCGATGAGCAGTTCTTC. Residues: CASSLTGTGDEQFF.

The chain employs TRBV29-1 and TRBJ2-7; 7 bases map to TRBD2. CDR1 SQVTM and CDR2 ANQGSEA come from the germline V gene. Trimming at V came to 4 bases and at J to 2 bases, leaving 8 bases not matched to a gene. The CDR3 runs to 14 residues. The CDR3 DNA reads TGCAGCGTTGGGGTCGGGGGGAGCACCTACGAGCAGTACTTC. This sequence encodes CSVGVGGSTYEQYF.